This T cell receptor (beta chain) was obtained from a study of T cells in Graves' hyperthyroidism and ophthalmopathy. Amplification of TCR beta CDR3 regions was performed using RNA transcripts as template. HTBI primers were used for first-round RT-PCR of the TCR CDR3. From the multiplex PCR reads, TCRdb called clonotypes with MiXCR, one entry per CDR3 protein. The table includes roughly 580,000 distinct CDR3 sequences, around 14% detected once. Study conclusions and caveats: In blood, most of the thyroid clonotypes expanded above 0.001 were also present.

A few counts support this clonotype. Its antigen is unidentified. This clonotype was sampled from a woman aged 25 to 39 with Graves' hyperthyroidism that later progressed to Graves' ophthalmopathy. The material sequenced was blood.

CDR3 sequence reads: CASSTRGGRASEQFF. CDR3 DNA sequence: TGTGCCAGCAGTACCCGGGGCGGGAGGGCCAGTGAGCAGTTCTTC. This chain links TRBV28 with TRBJ2-1; TRBD2 matches at 9 bases. V shed 5 bases and J 9 bases; nucleotides not matched to a gene: 11. The CDR3 totals 15 residues. The germline V gene has CDR1 MDHEN and CDR2 SYDVKM.